This T cell receptor (beta chain) was identified in a study of T-cell reconstitution after alpha-beta-depleted transplantation in children. Study-wide results and limits: Surviving recipient T cells and intrathymic progenitors accounted for some patients' high TCRbeta diversity at day 60. After one year, T-cell counts and TCRbeta diversity mostly came from new T cells. As was reported, about two months after transplant, alpha-beta T cells came from several hundred expanded graft clones.

The TCRbeta library incorporated unique molecular identifiers. TCRdb passed the PCR reads through MiXCR, listing each CDR3 protein once. Of about 200,000 distinct CDR3 sequences detected, about 6.6% appear once; the ten largest clones hold roughly 6%. This clonotype was picked up many times. The antigen is not known. Germline V gene lookup returns CDR1 MDHEN and CDR2 SYDVKM. V lost 4 bases and J lost 14, with 12 bases in between. This CDR3 is 12 amino acids long. The material sequenced was PBMCs, taken before TCRalphabeta/CD19-depleted stem cell transplant. This clonotype was obtained from a boy aged 2 to 9 with acute lymphoblastic leukemia, due to receive a stem cell transplant. The chain uses TRBV28 and TRBJ1-6; D uncertain. The CDR3 loop is CASSSPAGTLHF. The CDR3 nucleotides are TGTGCCAGCAGTTCCCCCGCAGGCACCCTCCACTTT. Filled out from reference TRBV28 and TRBJ1-6, the complete variable domain reads DVKVTQSSRYLVKRTGEKVFLECVQDMDHENMFWYRQDPGLGLRLIYFSYDVKMKEKGDIPEGYSVSREKKERFSLILESASTNQTSMYLCASSSPAGTLHFGNGTRLTVT.